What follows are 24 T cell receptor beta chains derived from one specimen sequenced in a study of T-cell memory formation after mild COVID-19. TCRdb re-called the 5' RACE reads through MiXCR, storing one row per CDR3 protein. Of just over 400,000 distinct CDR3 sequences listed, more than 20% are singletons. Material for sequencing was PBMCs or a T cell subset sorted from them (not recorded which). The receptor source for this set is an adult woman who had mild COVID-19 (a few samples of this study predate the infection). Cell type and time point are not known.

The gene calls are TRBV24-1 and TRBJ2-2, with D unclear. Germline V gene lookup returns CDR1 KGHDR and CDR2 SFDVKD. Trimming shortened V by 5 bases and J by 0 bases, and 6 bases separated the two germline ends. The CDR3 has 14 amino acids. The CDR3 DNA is TGTGCCACCAGTGTGGCAGCGAACACCGGGGAGCTGTTTTTT. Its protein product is CATSVAANTGELFF.

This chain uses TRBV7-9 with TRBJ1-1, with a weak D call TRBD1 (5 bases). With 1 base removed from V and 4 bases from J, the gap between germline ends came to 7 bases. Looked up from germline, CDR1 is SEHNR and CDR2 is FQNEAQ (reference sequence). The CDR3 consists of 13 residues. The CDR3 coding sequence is TGTGCCAGCAGCTTAGACAGGATCACTGAAGCTTTCTTT. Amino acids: CASSLDRITEAFF. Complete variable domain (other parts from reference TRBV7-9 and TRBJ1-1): DTGVSQNPRHKITKRGQNVTFRCDPISEHNRLYWYRQTLGQGPEFLTYFQNEAQLEKSRLLSDRFSAERPKGSFSTLEIQRTEQGDSAMYLCASSLDRITEAFFGQGTRLTVV.

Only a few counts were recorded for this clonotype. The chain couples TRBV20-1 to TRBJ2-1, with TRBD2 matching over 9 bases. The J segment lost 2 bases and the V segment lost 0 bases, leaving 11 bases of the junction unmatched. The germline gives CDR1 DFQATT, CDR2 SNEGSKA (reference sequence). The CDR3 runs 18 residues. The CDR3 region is CSARDPLVAGDTYNEQFF. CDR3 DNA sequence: TGCAGTGCTAGAGATCCCCTGGTAGCGGGGGATACCTACAATGAGCAGTTCTTC.

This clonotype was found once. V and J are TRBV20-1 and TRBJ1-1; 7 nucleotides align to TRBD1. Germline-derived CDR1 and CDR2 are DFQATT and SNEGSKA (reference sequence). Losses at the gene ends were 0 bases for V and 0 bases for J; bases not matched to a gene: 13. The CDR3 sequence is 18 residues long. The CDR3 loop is CSARDPTGQTFLNTEAFF. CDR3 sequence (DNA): TGCAGTGCTAGAGATCCGACGGGACAGACATTTCTGAACACTGAAGCTTTCTTT.

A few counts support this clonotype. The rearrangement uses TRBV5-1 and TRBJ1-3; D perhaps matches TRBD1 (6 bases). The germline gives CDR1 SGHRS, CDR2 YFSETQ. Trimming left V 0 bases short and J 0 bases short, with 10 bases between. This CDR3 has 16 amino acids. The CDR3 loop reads CASSLEDSSSGNTIYF. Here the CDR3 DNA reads TGCGCCAGCAGCTTGGAGGACAGCAGCTCTGGAAACACCATATATTTT.

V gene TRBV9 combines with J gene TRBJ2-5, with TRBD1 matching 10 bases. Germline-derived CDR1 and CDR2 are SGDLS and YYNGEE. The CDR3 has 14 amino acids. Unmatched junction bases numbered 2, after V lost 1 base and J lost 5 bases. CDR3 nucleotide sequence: TGTGCCAGCAGCGTATGGGGACAGGGGGAGACCCAGTACTTC. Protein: CASSVWGQGETQYF.

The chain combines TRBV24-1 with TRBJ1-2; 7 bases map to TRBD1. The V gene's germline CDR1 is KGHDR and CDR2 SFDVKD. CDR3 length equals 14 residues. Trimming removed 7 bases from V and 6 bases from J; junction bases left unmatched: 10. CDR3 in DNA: TGTGCCACCAGCCGGACAGGTGGTAGTAATGGCTACACCTTC. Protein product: CATSRTGGSNGYTF.

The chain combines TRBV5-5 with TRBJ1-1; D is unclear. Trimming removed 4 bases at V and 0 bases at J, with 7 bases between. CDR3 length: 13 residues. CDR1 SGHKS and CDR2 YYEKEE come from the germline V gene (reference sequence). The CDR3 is CASSASVNTEAFF. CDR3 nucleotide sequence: TGTGCCAGCAGCGCCTCAGTGAACACTGAAGCTTTCTTT.

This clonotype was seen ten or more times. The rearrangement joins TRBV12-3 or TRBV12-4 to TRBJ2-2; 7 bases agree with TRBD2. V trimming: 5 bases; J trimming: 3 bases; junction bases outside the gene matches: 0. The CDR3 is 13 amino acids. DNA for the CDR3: TGTGCCAGCAGTCGGGGGGACACCGGGGAGCTGTTTTTT. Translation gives CASSRGDTGELFF.

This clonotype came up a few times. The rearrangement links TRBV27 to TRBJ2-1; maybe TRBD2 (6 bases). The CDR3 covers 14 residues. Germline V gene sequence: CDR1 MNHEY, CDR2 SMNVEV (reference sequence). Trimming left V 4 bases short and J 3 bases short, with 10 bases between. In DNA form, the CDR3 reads TGTGCCAGCAGTTCCTCCGGGAGCTACAATGAGCAGTTCTTC. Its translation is CASSSSGSYNEQFF.

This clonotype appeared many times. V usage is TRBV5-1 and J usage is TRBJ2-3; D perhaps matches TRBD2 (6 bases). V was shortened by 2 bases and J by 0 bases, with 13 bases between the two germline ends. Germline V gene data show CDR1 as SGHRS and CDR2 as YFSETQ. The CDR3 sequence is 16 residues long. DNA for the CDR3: TGCGCCAGCAGCTTTGGCGGGACCTCTAGCACAGATACGCAGTATTTT. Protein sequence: CASSFGGTSSTDTQYF. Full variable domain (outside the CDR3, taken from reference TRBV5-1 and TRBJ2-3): KAGVTQTPRYLIKTRGQQVTLSCSPISGHRSVSWYQQTPGQGLQFLFEYFSETQRNKGNFPGRFSGRQFSNSRSEMNVSTLELGDSALYLCASSFGGTSSTDTQYFGPGTRLTVL.

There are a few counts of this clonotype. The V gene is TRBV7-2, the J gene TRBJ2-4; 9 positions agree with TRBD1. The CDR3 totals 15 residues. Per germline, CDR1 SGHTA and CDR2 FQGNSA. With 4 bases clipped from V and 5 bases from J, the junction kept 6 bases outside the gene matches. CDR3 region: CASSWDRVNENIQYF. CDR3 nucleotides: TGTGCCAGCAGCTGGGACAGGGTTAATGAAAACATTCAGTACTTC.

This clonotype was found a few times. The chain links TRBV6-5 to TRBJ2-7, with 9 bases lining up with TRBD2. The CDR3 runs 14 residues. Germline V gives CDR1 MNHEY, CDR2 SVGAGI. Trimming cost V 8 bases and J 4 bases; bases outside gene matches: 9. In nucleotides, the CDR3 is TGTGCCAGCGGTAGCGGGAGCCTATGGTACGAGCAGTACTTC. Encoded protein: CASGSGSLWYEQYF.

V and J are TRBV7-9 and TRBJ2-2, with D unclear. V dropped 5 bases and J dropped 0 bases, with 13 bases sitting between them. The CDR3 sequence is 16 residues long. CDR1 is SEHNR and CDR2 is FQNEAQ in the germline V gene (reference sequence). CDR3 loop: CASSPFVAANTGELFF. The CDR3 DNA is TGTGCCAGCAGCCCGTTCGTGGCAGCGAACACCGGGGAGCTGTTTTTT.

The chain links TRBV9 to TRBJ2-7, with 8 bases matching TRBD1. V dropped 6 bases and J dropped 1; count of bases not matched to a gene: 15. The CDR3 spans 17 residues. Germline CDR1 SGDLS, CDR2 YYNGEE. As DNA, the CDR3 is TGTGCCAGCATCAACACTTTCCGGACAGGGCCTTCCTACGAGCAGTACTTC. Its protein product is CASINTFRTGPSYEQYF.

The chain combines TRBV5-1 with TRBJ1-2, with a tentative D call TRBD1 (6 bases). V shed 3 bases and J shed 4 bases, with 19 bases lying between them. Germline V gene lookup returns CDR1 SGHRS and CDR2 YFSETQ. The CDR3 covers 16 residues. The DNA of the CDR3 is TGCGCCAGCAGCTCTCAAGGGGGGGCCCTAAGCTATGGCTACACCTTC. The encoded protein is CASSSQGGALSYGYTF. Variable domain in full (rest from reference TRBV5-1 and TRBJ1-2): KAGVTQTPRYLIKTRGQQVTLSCSPISGHRSVSWYQQTPGQGLQFLFEYFSETQRNKGNFPGRFSGRQFSNSRSEMNVSTLELGDSALYLCASSSQGGALSYGYTFGSGTRLTVV.

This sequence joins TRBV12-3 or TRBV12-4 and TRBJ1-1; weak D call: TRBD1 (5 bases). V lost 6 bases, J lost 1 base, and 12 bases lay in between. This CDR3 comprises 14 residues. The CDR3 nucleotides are TGTGCCAGCAGGATCAGACAGCAGAACACTGAAGCTTTCTTT. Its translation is CASRIRQQNTEAFF.

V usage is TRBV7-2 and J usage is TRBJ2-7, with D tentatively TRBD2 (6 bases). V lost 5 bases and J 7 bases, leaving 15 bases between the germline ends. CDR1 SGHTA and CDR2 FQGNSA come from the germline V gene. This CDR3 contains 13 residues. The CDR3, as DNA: TGTGCCAGCAGCGGACTGCGGGATGGAGAGCAGTACTTC. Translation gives CASSGLRDGEQYF.

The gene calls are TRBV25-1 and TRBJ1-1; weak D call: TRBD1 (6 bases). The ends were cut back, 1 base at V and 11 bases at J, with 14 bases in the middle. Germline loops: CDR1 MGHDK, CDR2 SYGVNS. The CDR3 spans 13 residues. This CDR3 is CASSELTGWQAFF. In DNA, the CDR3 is TGTGCCAGCAGTGAATTGACAGGATGGCAGGCTTTCTTT.

The chain's CDR3 is CASSVSGDNSPLHF. The DNA of the CDR3 is TGTGCCAGCAGCGTATCGGGGGATAATTCACCCCTCCACTTT. V is TRBV9 and J is TRBJ1-6, with a weak D call TRBD1 (5 bases). The ends were cut back, 1 base at V and 5 bases at J, with 7 bases in the middle. The CDR3 has 14 residues. Looked up from germline, CDR1 is SGDLS and CDR2 is YYNGEE.

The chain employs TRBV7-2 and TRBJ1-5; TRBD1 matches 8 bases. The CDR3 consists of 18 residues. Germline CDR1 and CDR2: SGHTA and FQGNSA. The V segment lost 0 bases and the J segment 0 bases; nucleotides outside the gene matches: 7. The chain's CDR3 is CASSLATGGPYSNQPQHF. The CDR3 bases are TGTGCCAGCAGCTTAGCTACAGGGGGGCCTTATAGCAATCAGCCCCAGCATTTT.

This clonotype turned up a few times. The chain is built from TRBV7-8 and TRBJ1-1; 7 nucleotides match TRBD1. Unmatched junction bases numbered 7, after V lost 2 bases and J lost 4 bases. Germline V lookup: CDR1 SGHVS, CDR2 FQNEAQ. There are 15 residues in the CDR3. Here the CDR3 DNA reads TGTGCCAGCAGCTTACGCGACAGGGTCGGCACTGAAGCTTTCTTT. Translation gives CASSLRDRVGTEAFF.

The CDR3 region has the DNA TGTGCCAGCAGCACCGGGACAGGGGAATCCTACGAGCAGTACTTC. Translation gives CASSTGTGESYEQYF. V usage is TRBV7-6 and J usage is TRBJ2-7; TRBD1 matches at 10 bases. Looked up from germline, CDR1 is SGHVS and CDR2 is FNYEAQ. The V gene end was trimmed by 5 bases and the J gene end by 1 base; junction bases not matched to a gene: 5. The CDR3 consists of 15 residues.

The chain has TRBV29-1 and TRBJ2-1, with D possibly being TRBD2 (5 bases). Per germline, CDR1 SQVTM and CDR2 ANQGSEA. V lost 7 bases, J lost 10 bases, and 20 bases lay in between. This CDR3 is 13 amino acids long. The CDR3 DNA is TGCAGCGGGAGTGGACCCGAGGGAAAGGAGCAGTTCTTC. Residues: CSGSGPEGKEQFF.